Listed below are T cell receptor beta chains from one sample, sequenced in a study of identical twins. TCRdb independently ran MiXCR on the 5' RACE reads; one entry per CDR3 protein. There are fewer than 650,000 distinct CDR3 sequences in the sample; under 8.5% occur only once, and approximately 1.5% lies in the top ten. Another study also made use of these data, one on yellow fever vaccine responses in identical twins.

Sequences were obtained from PBMCs. These receptors all come from a woman aged 18-35 years in good health. Both conserved end residues are part of each CDR3. The D gene is left open where the match is weak. Clone size appears in some rows only: once, few, many, or a class for an expanded clone.

TRBV7-8	-	TRBD1	TRBJ2-2	CASSPDRAGELFF	TGTGCCAGCAGCCCTGACAGGGCCGGGGAGCTGTTTTTT
TRBV2	-	-	TRBJ1-1	CASTGGEAFF	TGTGCCAGCACCGGGGGGGAAGCTTTCTTT
TRBV20-1	many	TRBD2	TRBJ2-5	CSATVAGKRGTQYF	TGCAGTGCTACAGTAGCGGGGAAACGGGGGACCCAGTACTTC
TRBV3-1	many	TRBD1	TRBJ1-6	CASSRNGQVDNSPLHF	TGTGCCAGCAGCCGGAACGGACAGGTGGATAATTCACCCCTCCACTTT
TRBV15	few	-	TRBJ2-1	CATSSLAVFSYNEQFF	TGTGCCACCAGCAGTTTAGCGGTGTTCTCCTACAATGAGCAGTTCTTC
TRBV5-1	many	TRBD1	TRBJ1-2	CASSLDRQGDYGYTF	TGCGCCAGCAGCTTGGACAGACAGGGGGACTATGGCTACACCTTC
TRBV5-1	many	-	TRBJ1-2	CASSESGDYGYTF	TGCGCCAGCAGCGAAAGTGGCGACTATGGCTACACCTTC
TRBV6-5	many	-	TRBJ1-6	CASSYSRAVESSPLHF	TGTGCCAGCAGTTACTCGAGGGCAGTAGAGAGTTCACCCCTCCACTTT
TRBV12-3/TRBV12-4	many	TRBD1	TRBJ1-1	CASRLRQGAFTEAFF	TGTGCCAGCAGGTTAAGACAGGGGGCGTTCACTGAAGCTTTCTTT
TRBV29-1	-	TRBD2	TRBJ2-7	CSVGGTSGSIYEQYF	TGCAGCGTTGGGGGGACTAGCGGGAGTATCTACGAGCAGTACTTC
TRBV6-1	-	TRBD1	TRBJ2-1	CASTQGALDEQFF	TGTGCCAGCACCCAGGGGGCGCTTGATGAGCAGTTCTTC
TRBV21-1	few	-	TRBJ2-6	CASSSKGPNYMSGANVLTF	TGTGCCAGCAGCTCAAAGGGACCCAATTACATGTCTGGGGCCAACGTCCTGACTTTC
TRBV7-9	few	TRBD2	TRBJ2-5	CASSLASGGVPQETQYF	TGTGCCAGCAGCTTAGCTAGCGGGGGCGTCCCGCAAGAGACCCAGTACTTC
TRBV6-5	few	-	TRBJ1-2	CASSYRGIESYGYTF	TGTGCCAGCAGTTACCGGGGAATAGAGAGCTATGGCTACACCTTC
TRBV2	-	-	TRBJ1-3	CATTPGAGAWNTIYF	TGTGCCACAACCCCGGGGGCCGGCGCGTGGAACACCATATATTTT
TRBV5-1	-	-	TRBJ2-7	CASSLVRGYEQYF	TGCGCCAGCAGCTTGGTTAGGGGTTACGAGCAGTACTTC
TRBV7-9	many	-	TRBJ1-2	CASSLAAPSNYGYTF	TGTGCCAGCAGCTTAGCGGCTCCCTCAAACTATGGCTACACCTTC
TRBV20-1	many	TRBD1	TRBJ1-6	CSAHGQGNSPLHF	TGCAGTGCCCACGGACAGGGGAATTCACCCCTCCACTTT
TRBV9	-	TRBD2	TRBJ2-5	CASSPGTSFEETQYF	TGTGCCAGCAGCCCTGGGACTAGCTTTGAAGAGACCCAGTACTTC
TRBV5-5	-	-	TRBJ1-4	CASSLSTGEKLFF	TGTGCCAGCAGCTTGTCCACGGGGGAAAAACTGTTTTTT
TRBV18	few	TRBD1	TRBJ2-3	CASSTGTGGIDTQYF	TGTGCCAGCTCCACCGGGACAGGGGGCATAGATACGCAGTATTTT
TRBV15	few	TRBD1	TRBJ1-6	CATRAGTGDSPLHF	TGTGCCACCAGAGCCGGGACAGGGGATTCACCCCTCCACTTT
TRBV7-9	many	TRBD1	TRBJ1-3	CASSNPRTGLGNTIYF	TGTGCCAGCAGCAACCCCAGGACAGGGCTCGGAAACACCATATATTTT
TRBV19	few	TRBD2	TRBJ2-2	CASSPGLAGALNTGELFF	TGTGCCAGTAGTCCGGGACTAGCGGGGGCCCTGAACACCGGGGAGCTGTTTTTT
TRBV20-1	-	-	TRBJ1-2	CSAVEPGTLVSYTF	TGCAGTGCGGTCGAACCAGGGACCCTCGTGAGCTACACCTTC
TRBV7-9	few	-	TRBJ2-7	CASTGTAYEQYF	TGTGCCAGCACCGGGACTGCCTACGAGCAGTACTTC
TRBV6-1	-	-	TRBJ2-3	CASSEARWSTDTQYF	TGTGCCAGCAGTGAAGCGCGGTGGAGTACAGATACGCAGTATTTT
TRBV29-1	-	-	TRBJ1-1	CSVTGGTTEAFF	TGCAGCGTTACAGGAGGGACTACTGAAGCTTTCTTT
TRBV20-1	many	-	TRBJ2-1	CSARDVLNEQFF	TGCAGTGCTAGAGATGTGCTAAATGAGCAGTTCTTC